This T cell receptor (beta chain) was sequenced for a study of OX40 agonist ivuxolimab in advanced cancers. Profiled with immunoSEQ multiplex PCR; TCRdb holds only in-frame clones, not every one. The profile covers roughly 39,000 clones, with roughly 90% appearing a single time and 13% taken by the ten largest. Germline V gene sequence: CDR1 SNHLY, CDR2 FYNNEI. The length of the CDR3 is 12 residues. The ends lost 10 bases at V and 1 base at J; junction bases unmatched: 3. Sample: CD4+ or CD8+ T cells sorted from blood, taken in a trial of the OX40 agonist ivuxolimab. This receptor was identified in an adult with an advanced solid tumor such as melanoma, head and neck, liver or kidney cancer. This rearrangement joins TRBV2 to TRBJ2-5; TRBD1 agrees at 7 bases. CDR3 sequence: CATTGVQETQYF. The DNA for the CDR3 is TGTGCCACCACAGGGGTCCAAGAGACCCAGTACTTC.